Presented here are 15 T cell receptor beta chains from one specimen sequenced in a study of blood T cell repertoires in COVID-19. Assay used: immunoSEQ multiplex PCR; TCRdb lists only in-frame clones, some missing. The profile shows tens of thousands of clones, 79% of them singletons. Sequenced sample: peripheral blood. Receptor source: a woman over 75 with acute or convalescent COVID-19.

The chain combines TRBV6-6 with TRBJ2-3; 9 positions match TRBD1. V shed 5 bases and J 3 bases; nucleotides not matched to a gene: 0. The CDR3 has 13 residues. The V gene's germline CDR1 is MNHNY and CDR2 SVGAGI (reference sequence). The DNA of the CDR3 is TGTGCCAGCAGTGGACAGGGGACAGATACGCAGTATTTT. It yields the protein CASSGQGTDTQYF.

The chain joins TRBV19 to TRBJ1-2; TRBD1 aligns across 7 bases. V trimming: 5 bases; J trimming: 0 bases; junction bases outside the gene matches: 9. Per the germline V gene, CDR1 is LNHDA and CDR2 is SQIVND (reference sequence). The CDR3 is made up of 16 amino acids. The CDR3 protein is CASSPSPGQTNYGYTF. In DNA, the CDR3 is TGTGCCAGTAGTCCCTCTCCGGGACAGACTAACTATGGCTACACCTTC.

The gene calls are TRBV11-2 and TRBJ2-7; no definite D call. There are 15 residues in the CDR3. Germline V gene data show CDR1 as SGHAT and CDR2 as FQNNGV. V lost 3 bases to trimming and J lost 0 bases, with 12 bases between them. The chain's CDR3 is CASSLGSSNSYEQYF. CDR3 bases: TGTGCCAGCAGCTTGGGTAGCTCGAACTCCTACGAGCAGTACTTC. Looking up the rest from reference TRBV11-2 and TRBJ2-7 gives the full variable domain: EAGVAQSPRYKIIEKRQSVAFWCNPISGHATLYWYQQILGQGPKLLIQFQNNGVVDDSQLPKDRFSAERLKGVDSTLKIQPAKLEDSAVYLCASSLGSSNSYEQYFGPGTRLTVT.

The chain couples TRBV28 to TRBJ2-5; D might be TRBD2 (5 bases). This CDR3 is built from 14 residues. Germline CDR1 is MDHEN and CDR2 is SYDVKM. Trimming left V 1 base short and J 2 bases short, with 8 bases between. CDR3 nucleotides: TGTGCCAGCAGTTTATCGGGGTCTCAAGAGACCCAGTACTTC. Residues: CASSLSGSQETQYF.

This rearrangement joins TRBV7-2 to TRBJ1-4; the D is unclear. Germline V lookup: CDR1 SGHTA, CDR2 FQGNSA. CDR3 length equals 14 residues. V was clipped by 5 bases and J by 0 bases, with 7 bases between them. CDR3 nucleotides: TGTGCCAGCAGCATCCCAGCAACTAATGAAAAACTGTTTTTT. Its translation: CASSIPATNEKLFF.

This chain uses TRBV10-1 with TRBJ2-1, with D possibly matching TRBD2 (6 bases). V lost 4 bases and J 0 bases, leaving 16 bases between the germline ends. CDR1 WNHNN and CDR2 SYGVQD come from the germline V gene (reference sequence). The CDR3 is 17 amino acids. The CDR3 nucleotides are TGCGCCAGCAGTGCCACCTTAGCGGCCTACTCCTACAATGAGCAGTTCTTC. Its protein is CASSATLAAYSYNEQFF.

The rearrangement joins TRBV29-1 to TRBJ1-5; TRBD1 matches 7 bases. The CDR3 has 13 residues. The germline V gene has CDR1 SQVTM and CDR2 ANQGSEA. The V gene end was trimmed by 7 bases and the J gene end by 4 bases; junction bases not matched to a gene: 7. DNA for the CDR3: TGCAGCGCGTCAGGGGGACAAAATCAGCCCCAGCATTTT. Protein product: CSASGGQNQPQHF.

The chain links TRBV7-2 to TRBJ2-2; 10 bases are shared with TRBD2. CDR3 size: 16 residues. Germline CDR1 SGHTA, CDR2 FQGNSA. The J segment lost 4 bases and the V segment lost 8 bases, leaving 10 bases of the junction unmatched. The CDR3 spells CASVKAGGPSTGELFF. The CDR3, as DNA: TGTGCCAGCGTCAAAGCGGGAGGGCCGAGCACCGGGGAGCTGTTTTTT.

This clone was counted once. V usage is TRBV11-3 and J usage is TRBJ2-1, with 9 bases lining up with TRBD1. Germline assignment: CDR1 SGHNT and CDR2 YENEEA. There are 15 residues in the CDR3. Trimming removed 3 bases from V and 6 bases from J; junction bases left unmatched: 6. The CDR3 reads CASSFSDRGSNEQFF. The CDR3 bases are TGTGCCAGCAGCTTTTCGGACAGGGGTAGCAATGAGCAGTTCTTC.

This rearrangement joins TRBV2 to TRBJ2-7; D may be TRBD2 (6 bases). Per germline, CDR1 SNHLY and CDR2 FYNNEI. With 3 bases removed from V and 4 bases from J, the gap between germline ends came to 16 bases. This CDR3 spans 15 amino acids. The CDR3 DNA sequence: TGTGCCAGCAGTGACGGGCGGGACCCCACATACGAGCAGTACTTC. Translation gives CASSDGRDPTYEQYF.

This clone has a single count. The chain recombines TRBV19 with TRBJ1-3; D gene unclear. The V gene lost 7 bases and the J gene lost 0 bases, with 4 bases spanning the gap. The CDR3 contains 12 residues. Per the germline V gene, CDR1 is LNHDA and CDR2 is SQIVND (reference sequence). CDR3 residues: CASISSGNTIYF. The CDR3 nucleotides read TGTGCCAGTATCAGCTCTGGAAACACCATATATTTT.

This clone has more than one count but fewer than ten. The chain links TRBV29-1 to TRBJ1-5; no definite D call. CDR1 is SQVTM, CDR2 ANQGSEA, per germline. Trimming shortened V by 2 bases and J by 2 bases, and 7 bases separated the two germline ends. The CDR3 has 13 amino acids. CDR3 DNA sequence: TGCAGCGTTGAATACAGCCGCAATCAGCCCCAGCATTTT. Amino acids: CSVEYSRNQPQHF.

This chain links TRBV12-3 or TRBV12-4 with TRBJ1-5; no clear D. The CDR3 has 13 residues. The V and J ends lost 8 bases and 7 bases respectively, with 15 bases between them. CDR3 amino acids: CASSPRPEQPQHF. The CDR3 DNA follows: TGTGCCAGCTCCCCTCGTCCGGAGCAGCCCCAGCATTTT.

The chain carries TRBV7-2 and TRBJ2-7; 9 bases map to TRBD1. CDR3 length equals 15 residues. V was clipped by 8 bases and J by 2 bases; unmatched bases: 10. In germline, CDR1 is SGHTA, CDR2 FQGNSA. CDR3 loop: CASQLRQGDPYEQYF. CDR3 coding DNA: TGTGCCAGCCAGCTTAGACAGGGGGACCCCTACGAGCAGTACTTC.

This chain joins TRBV6-2 or TRBV6-3 and TRBJ2-1; D may be TRBD2 (6 bases). The V and J ends lost 5 bases and 6 bases respectively, with 14 bases between them. The germline gives CDR1 MNHEY, CDR2 SVGEGT. CDR3 length: 14 amino acids. The CDR3 loop is CASSRLPEGNEQFF. The DNA for the CDR3 is TGTGCCAGCAGTCGACTCCCGGAGGGCAATGAGCAGTTCTTC.